This T cell receptor beta chain was identified in a study of CD8+ T cells in alopecia areata. This clone was counted between two and nine times. Its specificity is unknown. Study findings and constraints: Affected lesional scalp, above all in alopecia totalis/universalis, was more clonal than normal scalp. Tofacitinib significantly brought down scalp clonality and expanded CD8+ clones among top 100.

The treatment here: oral pan-JAK inhibitor, 5-10 mg twice daily. Collected material from alopecia areata patients comprised lesional scalp punch biopsies and peripheral blood. RNA extraction was followed by reverse transcription into cDNA, which acted as the sequencing template. Repertoires were generated with immunoSEQ multiplex PCR, while TCRdb's copy carries only in-frame clones and drops some. The data hold some 88,000 clones, with roughly two fifths observed a single time. Germline V gene lookup returns CDR1 SGHTA and CDR2 FQGTGA. V was shortened by 5 bases and J by 2 bases, with 3 bases between the two germline ends. The CDR3 sequence is 12 residues long.

This receptor was identified in a human donor with alopecia areata. The specimen comprised CD8+ T cells sorted from blood, sampled at week 24, from a patient treated with tofacitinib. The rearrangement uses TRBV7-3 and TRBJ2-2, with D hard to call. CDR3 sequence: CASSPNTGELFF. DNA for the CDR3: TGTGCCAGCAGCCCTAACACCGGGGAGCTGTTTTTT.